This TCR beta chain was sequenced in a study of blood T cell repertoires in COVID-19. CDR3 length: 12 amino acids. Germline loops: CDR1 SNHLY, CDR2 FYNNEI. V lost 4 bases and J 8 bases, leaving 9 bases between the germline ends. Clones were sequenced by immunoSEQ multiplex PCR, and TCRdb holds only the in-frame ones, with some missing. The sample includes under 200,000 clones, around 79% of them seen just once. Symptom resolution, clearance, or two negative PCRs marked donors in Cohort 3 as recovered. The sequence was obtained from a man aged 45-65 years who had recovered from COVID-19. The chain joins TRBV2 to TRBJ2-1; D ambiguous. Sequencing was carried out using PBMCs or T cells enriched from blood (not recorded which). The CDR3 protein is CASSGPFDEQFF. In DNA form, the CDR3 reads TGTGCCAGCAGTGGGCCGTTCGATGAGCAGTTCTTC. The full variable domain, in which reference TRBV2 and TRBJ2-1 provide the parts outside the CDR3, is EPEVTQTPSHQVTQMGQEVILRCVPISNHLYFYWYRQILGQKVEFLVSFYNNEISEKSEIFDDQFSVERPDGSNFTLKIRSTKLEDSAMYFCASSGPFDEQFFGPGTRLTVL.